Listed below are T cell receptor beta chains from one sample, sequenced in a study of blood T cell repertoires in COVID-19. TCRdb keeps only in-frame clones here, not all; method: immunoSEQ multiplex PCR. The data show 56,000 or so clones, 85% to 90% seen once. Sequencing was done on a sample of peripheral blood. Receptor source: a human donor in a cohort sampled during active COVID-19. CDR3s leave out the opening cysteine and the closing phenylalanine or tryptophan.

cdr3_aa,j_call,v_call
ASSWGTGGGGYT,TRBJ1-2,TRBV6-6
ASSKWGRGLSGANVLT,TRBJ2-6,TRBV21-1
ASSSGTSAHEQY,TRBJ2-7,TRBV5-6
ASSLGQGNSGANVLT,TRBJ2-6,TRBV7-6
ASSNRGQSYEQY,TRBJ2-7,TRBV2
ASSDPGWVTGNTIY,TRBJ1-3,TRBV6-1
ASSFSPQDSYQPQH,TRBJ1-5,TRBV5-1
ASSHLEDVLT,TRBJ2-6,TRBV4-1
ASSFIPGQGVSYEQY,TRBJ2-7,TRBV5-1
ASSSTSGYEQY,TRBJ2-7,TRBV7-6
ASSRLGTAATGELF,TRBJ2-2,TRBV7-3
ASSSSQDSPLH,TRBJ1-6,TRBV18
ASSRGNREATEQY,TRBJ2-7,TRBV4-1
ASSWGQSLVQY,TRBJ2-4,TRBV5-6
ATSDPGQGASGDTQY,TRBJ2-3,TRBV24-1
ASTGTGGFYGYT,TRBJ1-2,TRBV2
ASSPDRGYGYT,TRBJ1-2,TRBV6-5
ASSVTGTDTEAF,TRBJ1-1,TRBV2
ASSLGLAGYNEQF,TRBJ2-1,TRBV5-4
ASRTRVVEKLF,TRBJ1-4,TRBV6-5
ASSAQGVPLH,TRBJ1-6,TRBV2
SASSGHEQY,TRBJ2-7,TRBV20-1
ASSFSNPEQF,TRBJ2-1,TRBV28
ASSEFDGVGSNQPQH,TRBJ1-5,TRBV2
ASRLEGRGNTGANVLT,TRBJ2-6,TRBV12-2
ASSQEWPAKNIQY,TRBJ2-4,TRBV4-1
ASRGFRDKDTEAF,TRBJ1-1,TRBV19
ASSVVWGQGASEQY,TRBJ2-7,TRBV5-1
ASRHYYSPTGGRTDTQY,TRBJ2-3,TRBV27
AISEERNYGYT,TRBJ1-2,TRBV10-3
ASSFSQGSNYGYT,TRBJ1-2,TRBV5-4
SVRGASSNQPQH,TRBJ1-5,TRBV29-1
ASSLIQGNTEAF,TRBJ1-1,TRBV18
ASSLGSSGTYNEQF,TRBJ2-1,TRBV7-2
ASSLNTYTEAF,TRBJ1-1,TRBV7-3
SVEPSKVLDTQY,TRBJ2-3,TRBV29-1
ASSQAGGDYEQY,TRBJ2-7,TRBV14
ASSGKWGAQPQH,TRBJ1-5,TRBV27
ASRTSGGTDTQY,TRBJ2-3,TRBV6-5
ASTLSPGGRDGYT,TRBJ1-2,TRBV5-1
ASSYRDTANYGYT,TRBJ1-2,TRBV6-5